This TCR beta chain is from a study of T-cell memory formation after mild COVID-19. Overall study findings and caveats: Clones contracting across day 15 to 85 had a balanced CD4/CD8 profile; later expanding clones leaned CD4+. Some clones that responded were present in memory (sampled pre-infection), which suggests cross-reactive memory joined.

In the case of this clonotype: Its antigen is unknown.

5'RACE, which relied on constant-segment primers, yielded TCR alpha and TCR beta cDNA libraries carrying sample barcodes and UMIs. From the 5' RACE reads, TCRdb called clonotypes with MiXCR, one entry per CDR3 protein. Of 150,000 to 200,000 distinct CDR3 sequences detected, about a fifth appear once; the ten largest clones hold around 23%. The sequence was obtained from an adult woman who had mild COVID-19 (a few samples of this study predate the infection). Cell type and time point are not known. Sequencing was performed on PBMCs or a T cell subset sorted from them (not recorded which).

The CDR3 bases are TGTGCCAGCAGGGCGGCGAGCGGGAGCCCCTACAATGAGCAGTTCTTC. Translation: CASRAASGSPYNEQFF. The J gene is TRBJ2-1, the V gene TRBV7-9; 8 positions match TRBD2. The junction had 9 bases not matched to a gene; V was cut back by 6 bases and J by 2 bases. CDR3 length equals 16 residues. Germline CDR1 and CDR2: SEHNR and FQNEAQ (reference sequence).